This TCR beta chain comes out of a study of shared clonotypes between healthy human individuals. Sequencing was performed with immunoSEQ multiplex PCR; in TCRdb, only in-frame clones are kept and a portion is missing. The data hold about 2.5 million clones, with 80% to 95% observed a single time. Overall study findings and caveats: Researchers sampled only blood; tissue repertoires likely differ. Incomplete sequencing of sorted subsets was indicated by rarefaction despite large depth.

The CDR3 length is 14 residues. V shed 1 base, J shed 3 bases, and the junction held 2 bases outside the gene matches. Germline V gene data show CDR1 as MNHNS and CDR2 as SASEGT. A note on this clone: What it binds is not known.

All donors were healthy HIV-negative adults lacking recent acute infections or vaccinations. Naive CD4+ cells were CD45RA-selected; the remaining cells were memory. The TCR was taken from a man aged 18 to 29 in good health. Some clones in this sample may be carry-over from other donors' samples. Sequencing used naive CD4+ T cells from PBMCs. Stated subset: CD45RA+ positively selected. This chain joins TRBV6-1 and TRBJ2-7, with 8 bases matching TRBD2. The CDR3, as DNA: TGTGCCAGCAGTGAAGACGGGAGGGACTACGAGCAGTACTTC. It translates to CASSEDGRDYEQYF.